This entry features one T cell receptor (beta chain) sequence. Its antigen is not identified. The data stem from a study of shared clonotypes between healthy human individuals. Assay: immunoSEQ multiplex PCR; the TCRdb copy retains only in-frame clones and omits some. The table records some 1,100,000 clones, around three quarters of them present only once. The study, taken as a whole, reports: Naive subsets typically showed greater estimated richness than memory subsets.

The TCR was taken from a man between 18 and 35 years old in good health. Some clones in this sample may be carry-over from other donors' samples. The sequencing sample was made of memory CD4+ T cells from PBMCs. Subset indicated: CD45RA-negative fraction.

CDR3 nucleotide sequence: TGTGCCAGTTACTTTCAGGGGGCGAGTTATGGCTACACCTTC. Translated, it gives CASYFQGASYGYTF. This chain links TRBV2 with TRBJ1-2; TRBD1 matches at 8 bases. V dropped 9 bases and J dropped 5; count of bases not matched to a gene: 11. The length of the CDR3 is 14 residues. Germline lookup yields CDR1 SNHLY and CDR2 FYNNEI.